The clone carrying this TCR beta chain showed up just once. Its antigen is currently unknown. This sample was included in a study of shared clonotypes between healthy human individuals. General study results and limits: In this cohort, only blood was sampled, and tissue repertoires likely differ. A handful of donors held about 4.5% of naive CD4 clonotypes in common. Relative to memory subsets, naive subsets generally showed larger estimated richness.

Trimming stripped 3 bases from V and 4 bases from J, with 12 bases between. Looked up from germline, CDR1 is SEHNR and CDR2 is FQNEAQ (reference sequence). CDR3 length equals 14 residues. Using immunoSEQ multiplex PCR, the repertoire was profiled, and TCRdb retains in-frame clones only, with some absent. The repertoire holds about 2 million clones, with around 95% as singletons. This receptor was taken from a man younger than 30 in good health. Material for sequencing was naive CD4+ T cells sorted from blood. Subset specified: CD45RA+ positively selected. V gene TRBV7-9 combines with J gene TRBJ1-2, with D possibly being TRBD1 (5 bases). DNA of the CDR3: TGTGCCAGCAGCTTCGGAGGGGCCCCCTATGGCTACACCTTC. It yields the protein CASSFGGAPYGYTF.